This T cell receptor beta chain was obtained from a study of CXCR3-negative and CXCR3-positive naive CD8 T cells. General study findings and limits: CXCR3-positive naive cells had more hydrophobic TRB CDR3s than CXCR3-negative naive cells.

With regard to this clonotype: Its specificity is unknown.

The CDR3 runs to 16 residues. Germline V gene data show CDR1 as SGHRS and CDR2 as YFSETQ. Each TRB cDNA library was prepared by 5' RACE (with UMI labels). TCRdb processed the 5' RACE reads again and assigns one entry to each CDR3 protein, with no DNA. This sample contains roughly 130,000 distinct CDR3 sequences. This chain connects TRBV5-1 to TRBJ2-5; TCRdb's D call of TRBD2 is untestable without DNA. The receptor's source is a human donor in good health. Some clones in this sample may be carry-over from other donors' samples. Sequenced input: naive CXCR3+ CD8+ T cells from blood. The subset was: CD45RO-CCR7+CD27+CD95- naive CD8+ T cells expressing CXCR3 (TNR3+). The CDR3 sequence is CASGRLAGVLTETQYF.